This TCR beta chain stems from a study of early T cells in non-severe SARS-CoV-2 infection. This CDR3 is 16 amino acids long. Germline V gene data show CDR1 as PRHDT and CDR2 as FYEKMQ (reference sequence). With 1 base removed from V and 8 bases from J, the gap between germline ends came to 17 bases. TCRdb reprocessed the 5' RACE reads via MiXCR and lists one record per CDR3 protein. This table holds more than 60,000 distinct CDR3 sequences, roughly 13% found once. The sequence was collected from an adult who was a healthcare worker with PCR-confirmed SARS-CoV-2 infection or an uninfected control (not recorded which). Sequences were obtained from whole blood. The chain is built from TRBV13 and TRBJ2-2; no reliable D call. The CDR3: CASSLDGPRPQGELFF. The DNA of the CDR3 is TGTGCCAGCAGCTTAGATGGCCCCAGGCCCCAAGGGGAGCTGTTTTTT.